Sequencing of this TCR beta chain was carried out in a study of cytomegalovirus exposure and HLA in healthy donors. Study findings and constraints: Among CMV-associated TCR beta chains, most appeared HLA-restricted in a later analysis. TCR beta sequences numbering roughly 18,000 were associated with HLA alleles at 0.05 false discovery rate in a later analysis.

On this clone itself: Its antigen remains unknown.

Germline assignment: CDR1 PRHDT and CDR2 FYEKMQ (reference sequence). CDR3 length: 13 residues. V trimming: 2 bases; J trimming: 4 bases; junction bases outside the gene matches: 1. PCR primers comprised 60 Vbeta and 13 Jbeta primers. Profiling relied on immunoSEQ multiplex PCR, and the TCRdb table lists in-frame clones only, not all of them. Of under 200,000 clones in the sample, 80% were seen once. This rearrangement joins TRBV13 to TRBJ1-2; 7 positions agree with TRBD1. This sequence originates from a man between 18 and 29 years old in good health and CMV-seropositive. Sequencing used PBMCs. This CDR3 reads CASSLNRGYGYTF. In DNA form, the CDR3 reads TGTGCCAGCAGCTTAAACAGGGGCTATGGCTACACCTTC.